What follows are 8 T cell receptor beta chains derived from one specimen sequenced in a study of cytomegalovirus exposure and HLA in healthy donors. Primers for the PCR totalled 60 Vbeta and 13 Jbeta. Some clones are missing from TCRdb's copy, which holds only in-frame ones; the method was immunoSEQ multiplex PCR. Seen here are 70,000 to 90,000 clones, around 75% observed once, and the top ten hold 2% to 2.5%. Sequencing was performed on PBMCs. The receptors here all came from a man between 40 and 49 years old in good health and CMV-seronegative.

This chain joins TRBV5-1 and TRBJ1-1; D not certain. CDR1 is SGHRS and CDR2 is YFSETQ in the germline V gene. The length of the CDR3 is 14 residues. Deletions cut 1 base from V and 3 bases from J, with 10 bases between. CDR3 region: CASSLRGPDTEAFF. The CDR3 DNA reads as TGCGCCAGCAGCTTGCGTGGGCCAGACACTGAAGCTTTCTTT.

The rearrangement uses TRBV28 and TRBJ1-1, with 7 bases fitting TRBD1. The CDR3 contains 15 residues. V was clipped by 5 bases and J by 2 bases; unmatched bases: 8. CDR1 is MDHEN and CDR2 is SYDVKM in the germline V gene. CDR3 sequence: CASSGWGQSNTEAFF. DNA for the CDR3: TGTGCCAGCAGTGGCTGGGGACAGTCCAACACTGAAGCTTTCTTT.

The V and J genes are TRBV2 and TRBJ2-2; 12 nucleotides match TRBD2. V was clipped by 4 bases and J by 4 bases; unmatched bases: 4. CDR1 is SNHLY and CDR2 is FYNNEI in the germline V gene. The CDR3 consists of 16 residues. The CDR3: CASSAELAGGTGELFF. DNA of the CDR3: TGTGCCAGCAGTGCCGAACTAGCGGGAGGCACCGGGGAGCTGTTTTTT.

The chain recombines TRBV7-8 with TRBJ1-2; 11 bases line up with TRBD1. Germline V CDR1 and CDR2: SGHVS, FQNEAQ. The CDR3 is 14 amino acids. V dropped 2 bases and J dropped 6; count of bases not matched to a gene: 2. The CDR3 is CASSLTDRGHGYTF. The CDR3 DNA reads as TGTGCCAGCAGCTTAACGGACAGGGGGCATGGCTACACCTTC.

V usage is TRBV5-1 and J usage is TRBJ2-7; 11 bases fit TRBD2. V shed 4 bases, J shed 0 bases, and the junction held 9 bases outside the gene matches. The CDR3 is made up of 17 amino acids. Germline CDR1 SGHRS, CDR2 YFSETQ. The CDR3 sequence is CASSEGETSGSSYEQYF. CDR3 coding DNA: TGCGCCAGCAGCGAAGGCGAAACTAGCGGGAGCTCCTACGAGCAGTACTTC.

This clone turned up a few times. This chain links TRBV19 with TRBJ2-7, with TRBD2 matching over 13 bases. Germline CDR1 LNHDA, CDR2 SQIVND (reference sequence). Unmatched junction bases numbered 14, after V lost 3 bases and J lost 0 bases. The CDR3 sequence is 20 residues long. In DNA form, the CDR3 reads TGTGCCAGTAGTATCTACCCACTCGGACTAGCGGGAGCCATCTCCTACGAGCAGTACTTC. It specifies CASSIYPLGLAGAISYEQYF.

The chain uses TRBV6-4 and TRBJ2-2, with D unresolved. Trimming shortened V by 4 bases and J by 7 bases, and 7 bases separated the two germline ends. In germline, CDR1 is MRHNA, CDR2 SNTAGT. The CDR3 loop spans 12 amino acids. CDR3 region: CASSAANGELFF. The CDR3 nucleotides read TGTGCCAGCAGTGCCGCGAACGGGGAGCTGTTTTTT.

This clone was picked up a small number of times. This chain links TRBV11-2 with TRBJ2-7, with 10 bases lining up with TRBD2. The trim removed 5 bases at V and 2 bases at J, leaving 0 bases unmatched. Germline V CDR1 and CDR2: SGHAT, FQNNGV. The CDR3 length is 13 residues. The CDR3 sequence: CASSGLAAYEQYF. The CDR3 DNA reads TGTGCCAGCAGCGGACTAGCGGCCTACGAGCAGTACTTC.